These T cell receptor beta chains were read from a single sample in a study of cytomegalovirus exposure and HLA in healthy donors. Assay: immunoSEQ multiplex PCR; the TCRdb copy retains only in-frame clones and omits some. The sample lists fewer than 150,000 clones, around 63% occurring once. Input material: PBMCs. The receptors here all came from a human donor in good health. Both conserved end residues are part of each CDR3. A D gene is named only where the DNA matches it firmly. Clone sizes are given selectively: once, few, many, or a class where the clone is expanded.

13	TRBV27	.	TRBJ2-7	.	CASSPGPGYEQYF	TGTGCCAGCAGTCCCGGTCCAGGCTACGAGCAGTACTTC
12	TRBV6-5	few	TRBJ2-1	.	CASSQRNNEQFF	TGTGCCAGCTCTCAGCGGAACAATGAGCAGTTCTTC
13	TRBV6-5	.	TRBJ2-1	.	CASSYGGPAEQFF	TGTGCCAGCAGTTACGGGGGCCCGGCTGAGCAGTTCTTC
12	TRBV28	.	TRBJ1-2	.	CASSPLAGSYTF	TGTGCCAGCAGTCCCCTCGCGGGGAGCTACACCTTC
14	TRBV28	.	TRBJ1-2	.	CASSTQRSGYGYTF	TGTGCCAGCAGCACGCAACGTTCGGGGTATGGCTACACCTTC
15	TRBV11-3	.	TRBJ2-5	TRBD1	CASSPGQGQQETQYF	TGTGCCAGCAGCCCCGGACAGGGACAACAAGAGACCCAGTACTTC
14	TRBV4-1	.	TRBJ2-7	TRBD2	CASSLAGGTYEQYF	TGCGCCAGCAGCCTAGCGGGCGGAACCTACGAGCAGTACTTC
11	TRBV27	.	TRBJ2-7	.	CASSRFYEQYF	TGTGCCAGCAGCCGGTTCTACGAGCAGTACTTC
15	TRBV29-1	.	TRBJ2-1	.	CSVEDPGEEVNEQFF	TGCAGCGTTGAAGATCCGGGAGAGGAAGTTAATGAGCAGTTCTTC
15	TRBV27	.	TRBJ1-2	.	CASSVRGFGHYGYTF	TGTGCCAGCAGTGTAAGGGGGTTTGGCCACTATGGCTACACCTTC
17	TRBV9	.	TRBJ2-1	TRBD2	CASSVDPSGSQYNEQFF	TGTGCCAGCAGCGTAGATCCTAGCGGGAGCCAATACAATGAGCAGTTCTTC
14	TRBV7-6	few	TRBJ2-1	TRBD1	CASSLYTGGDEQFF	TGTGCCAGCAGCCTATACACAGGGGGCGATGAGCAGTTCTTC
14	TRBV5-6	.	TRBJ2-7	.	CASSLAISNYEQYF	TGTGCCAGCAGCTTGGCAATTAGCAACTACGAGCAGTACTTC
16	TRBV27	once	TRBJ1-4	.	CASTRTVPATNEKLFF	TGTGCCAGCACCAGGACAGTCCCAGCAACTAATGAAAAACTGTTTTTT
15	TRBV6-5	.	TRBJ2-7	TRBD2	CASSKGLAEAYEQYF	TGTGCCAGCAGTAAGGGACTAGCGGAAGCCTACGAGCAGTACTTC
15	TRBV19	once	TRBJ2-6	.	CASRDRGSGANVLTF	TGTGCCAGTAGGGACCGGGGATCTGGGGCCAACGTCCTGACTTTC
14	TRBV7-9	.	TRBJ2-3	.	CANSLGEGTDTQYF	TGTGCCAACTCCCTCGGGGAGGGCACAGATACGCAGTATTTT
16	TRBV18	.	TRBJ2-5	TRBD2	CASSPRGGRASETQYF	TGTGCCAGCTCACCGAGGGGCGGGAGGGCCTCAGAGACCCAGTACTTC
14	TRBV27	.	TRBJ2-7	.	CASSLQRQVREQYF	TGTGCCAGCAGTTTACAACGACAGGTTCGCGAGCAGTACTTC
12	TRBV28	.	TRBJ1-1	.	CASSLGSPEAFF	TGTGCCAGCAGTTTAGGGAGCCCTGAAGCTTTCTTT
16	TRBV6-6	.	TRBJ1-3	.	CASSSTTGASGNTIYF	TGTGCCAGCAGTTCAACGACAGGAGCCTCTGGAAACACCATATATTTT
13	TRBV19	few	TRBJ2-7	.	CASSDARGYEQYF	TGTGCCAGTAGTGACGCTCGGGGGTACGAGCAGTACTTC
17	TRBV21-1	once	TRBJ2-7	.	CASSKGGLAGESYEQYF	TGTGCCAGCAGCAAAGGGGGACTAGCGGGAGAGTCCTACGAGCAGTACTTC
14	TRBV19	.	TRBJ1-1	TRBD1	CASSSHRGDTEAFF	TGTGCCAGTAGCTCGCACAGGGGGGACACTGAAGCTTTCTTT
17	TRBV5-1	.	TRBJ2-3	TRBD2	CASSETSGRPSTDTQYF	TGCGCCAGCAGTGAGACTAGCGGGAGGCCTAGCACAGATACGCAGTATTTT
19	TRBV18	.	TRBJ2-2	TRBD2	CASSPLLGTSGRSAGELFF	TGTGCCAGCTCACCTTTACTAGGGACTAGCGGGAGAAGCGCCGGGGAGCTGTTTTTT
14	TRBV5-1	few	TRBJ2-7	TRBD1	CASSPGQGVYEQYF	TGCGCCAGCAGCCCGGGACAGGGTGTCTACGAGCAGTACTTC
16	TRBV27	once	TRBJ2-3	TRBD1	CASSRPGGAHTDTQYF	TGTGCCAGCAGTAGGCCAGGGGGCGCACACACAGATACGCAGTATTTT
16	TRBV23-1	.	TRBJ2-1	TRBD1	CASSQSGTGPAGEQFF	TGCGCCAGCAGTCAATCGGGGACAGGGCCTGCAGGGGAGCAGTTCTTC
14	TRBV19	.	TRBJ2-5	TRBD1	CASSIWDREETQYF	TGTGCCAGTAGTATCTGGGACAGAGAAGAGACCCAGTACTTC
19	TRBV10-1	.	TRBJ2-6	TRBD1	CASSRLGDRGPSGANVLTF	TGCGCCAGCAGTCGCCTAGGGGACAGGGGGCCCTCTGGGGCCAACGTCCTGACTTTC
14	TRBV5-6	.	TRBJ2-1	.	CASSLNSLANEQFF	TGTGCCAGCAGCTTGAATTCTCTAGCCAATGAGCAGTTCTTC
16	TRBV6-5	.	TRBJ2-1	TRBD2	CASSYSVPSGRSEQFF	TGTGCCAGCAGTTACTCTGTTCCTAGCGGGAGAAGTGAGCAGTTCTTC
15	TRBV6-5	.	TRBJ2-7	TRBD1	CASSLTGTGKYEQYF	TGTGCCAGCAGTTTAACCGGGACAGGGAAATACGAGCAGTACTTC
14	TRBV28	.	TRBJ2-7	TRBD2	CASRTSGGSYEQYF	TGTGCCAGCAGGACTAGCGGGGGGTCCTACGAGCAGTACTTC
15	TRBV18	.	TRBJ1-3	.	CASSPQGSGGNTIYF	TGTGCCAGCTCACCACAGGGTTCGGGAGGAAACACCATATATTTT
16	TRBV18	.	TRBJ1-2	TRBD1	CASSPARQGTNYGYTF	TGTGCCAGCTCACCAGCCCGACAGGGGACAAACTATGGCTACACCTTC
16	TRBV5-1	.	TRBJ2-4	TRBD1	CASSPTGGGWQNIQYF	TGCGCCAGCAGCCCTACAGGGGGCGGTTGGCAAAACATTCAGTACTTC
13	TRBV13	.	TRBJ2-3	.	CASSLSRGDTQYF	TGTGCCAGCAGCCTAAGTCGGGGAGATACGCAGTATTTT
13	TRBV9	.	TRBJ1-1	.	CASTGGMNTEAFF	TGTGCCAGCACCGGGGGAATGAACACTGAAGCTTTCTTT
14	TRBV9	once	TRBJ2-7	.	CASSVGRWPYEQYF	TGTGCCAGCAGCGTAGGCCGTTGGCCCTACGAGCAGTACTTC
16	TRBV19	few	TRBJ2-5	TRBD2	CASRTSGSLYQETQYF	TGTGCCAGCAGGACTAGCGGGAGCCTGTACCAAGAGACCCAGTACTTC
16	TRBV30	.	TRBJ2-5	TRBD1	CAWSQIRTGLRETQYF	TGTGCCTGGAGCCAGATCCGGACAGGGCTGAGGGAGACCCAGTACTTC
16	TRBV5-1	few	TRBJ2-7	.	CASSLGPDTVPYEQYF	TGCGCCAGCAGCTTGGGCCCCGACACTGTCCCCTACGAGCAGTACTTC
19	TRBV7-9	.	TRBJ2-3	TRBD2	CASSQTLPIAGGNTDTQYF	TGTGCCAGCAGCCAAACCTTACCCATAGCGGGAGGGAACACAGATACGCAGTATTTT
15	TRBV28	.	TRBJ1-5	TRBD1	CASSLVEGANQPQHF	TGTGCCAGCAGTTTGGTGGAGGGGGCCAATCAGCCCCAGCATTTT
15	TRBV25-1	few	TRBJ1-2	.	CASSESFRGHYGYTF	TGTGCCAGCAGTGAATCCTTCCGCGGCCACTATGGCTACACCTTC
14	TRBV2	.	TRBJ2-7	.	CAGGSGLNPYEQYF	TGTGCCGGGGGAAGCGGGTTAAATCCCTACGAGCAGTACTTC
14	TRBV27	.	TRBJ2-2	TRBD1	CASSFGQGPGELFF	TGTGCCAGCAGTTTCGGACAGGGGCCCGGGGAGCTGTTTTTT
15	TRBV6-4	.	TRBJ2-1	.	CASGGGRISYNEQFF	TGTGCCAGCGGGGGGGGGCGCATCTCCTACAATGAGCAGTTCTTC